This T cell receptor (beta chain) is drawn from a study of blood T cell repertoires in COVID-19. Across the study: The United States, Italy and Spain provided the acute and convalescent COVID-19 samples. T cells, B-cell-depleted T cells, or PBMCs provided the cDNA or gDNA that served as material.

This clone came up once. The CDR3 extends over 13 amino acids. CDR1 SEHNR and CDR2 FQNEAQ come from the germline V gene (reference sequence). V gave up 8 bases and J gave up 2 bases; unmatched junction bases: 3. Per the authors' pipeline: For nucleated cells, counts were estimated from reference gene primer amplification. Profiling relied on immunoSEQ multiplex PCR, and the TCRdb table lists in-frame clones only, not all of them. The D gene and trimming were derived from the DNA, and the V and J assignments and clone size from that table. The sample lists approximately 80,000 clones, 60% to 75% occurring once.

This receptor was taken from a man between 45 and 60 years old with active or convalescent COVID-19. Material for sequencing was peripheral blood. The chain recombines TRBV7-9 with TRBJ2-1, with TRBD1 identical over 7 bases. This CDR3 reads CASRGQTYNEQFF. The CDR3 region has the DNA TGTGCCAGCCGGGGACAGACCTACAATGAGCAGTTCTTC.